What follows are 11 T cell receptor beta chains derived from one specimen sequenced in a study of long-term antiretroviral therapy in people with HIV. The libraries were made with immunoSEQ v3.0 at survey level. The repertoire was sequenced with immunoSEQ multiplex PCR; TCRdb's copy has only in-frame clones and lacks some. The sample yields tens of thousands of clones, 88% seen once. The specimen comprised unsorted PBMCs, sampled 2.3 years after starting antiretroviral therapy. The source is a man in his 60s with HIV.

This clone turned up a few times. The chain links TRBV15 to TRBJ1-5, with D perhaps matching TRBD1 (5 bases). V was cut by 3 bases and J by 0 bases, with 9 bases left in between. The germline CDR1 and CDR2 sequences are LNHNV and YYDKDF (reference sequence). The CDR3 has 15 residues. The CDR3 DNA reads TGTGCCACCAGCAGCGCCGGACATAGCAATCAGCCCCAGCATTTT. This codes for CATSSAGHSNQPQHF. Full variable domain (missing parts from reference TRBV15 and TRBJ1-5): DAMVIQNPRYQVTQFGKPVTLSCSQTLNHNVMYWYQQKSSQAPKLLFHYYDKDFNNEADTPDNFQSRRPNTSFCFLDIRSPGLGDTAMYLCATSSAGHSNQPQHFGDGTRLSIL.

The chain carries TRBV10-1 and TRBJ2-3; D possibly corresponds to TRBD1 (5 bases). In germline, CDR1 is WNHNN, CDR2 SYGVQD (reference sequence). V was trimmed by 0 bases and J by 1 base, leaving 8 bases between them. CDR3 length: 15 residues. CDR3 DNA sequence: TGCGCCAGCAGTGAGTCGAAAGGGGGCACAGATACGCAGTATTTT. Amino acid sequence: CASSESKGGTDTQYF.

The chain is built from TRBV5-1 and TRBJ2-3, with TRBD2 matching over 7 bases. Trimming at V came to 4 bases and at J to 8 bases, leaving 7 bases not matched to a gene. CDR3 length: 13 amino acids. Germline V gene sequence: CDR1 SGHRS, CDR2 YFSETQ. CDR3 nucleotides: TGCGCCAGCAGCCCACTAGGGGAGGGTACGCAGTATTTT. It yields the protein CASSPLGEGTQYF.

CDR3 region: CASSVTGTGYNEQFF. The CDR3 DNA reads as TGTGCCAGCAGTGTTACCGGGACAGGATACAATGAGCAGTTCTTC. This chain links TRBV25-1 with TRBJ2-1, with 8 nucleotides matching TRBD1. Germline V CDR1 and CDR2: MGHDK, SYGVNS. There are 15 residues in the CDR3. The V segment lost 4 bases and the J segment 4 bases; nucleotides outside the gene matches: 6.

This chain joins TRBV6-6 and TRBJ2-3; weak D call: TRBD2 (6 bases). The CDR3 has 16 amino acids. V was cut by 0 bases and J by 2 bases, with 12 bases left in between. Germline values: CDR1 MNHNY, CDR2 SVGAGI (reference sequence). In DNA, the CDR3 is TGTGCCAGCAGTTACTCGATTGGGGGGTACACAGATACGCAGTATTTT. Amino acid sequence: CASSYSIGGYTDTQYF.

The chain has TRBV4-2 and TRBJ2-3; the match to TRBD2 covers 7 bases. This CDR3 region has 16 residues. In germline, CDR1 is LGHNA, CDR2 YNFKEQ. The trim removed 0 bases at V and 4 bases at J, leaving 7 bases unmatched. In nucleotides, the CDR3 is TGTGCCAGCAGCCAAGATAAGAGCGGGAACGCAGATACGCAGTATTTT. Translated: CASSQDKSGNADTQYF.

The V and J genes are TRBV30 and TRBJ2-7; the match to TRBD2 covers 9 bases. The ends lost 1 base at V and 0 bases at J; junction bases unmatched: 13. The germline V gene has CDR1 GTSNPN and CDR2 SVGIG (reference sequence). This CDR3 contains 18 residues. The CDR3 protein is CAWSALAGRKTSSYEQYF. The CDR3 region has the DNA TGTGCCTGGAGTGCGCTAGCGGGGAGAAAGACTAGCTCCTACGAGCAGTACTTC.

The chain recombines TRBV15 with TRBJ2-7; D gene unclear. CDR1 LNHNV and CDR2 YYDKDF come from the germline V gene (reference sequence). This CDR3 region has 13 residues. V shed 3 bases and J shed 3 bases, with 9 bases lying between them. CDR3: CATSSNIYYEQYF. The DNA for the CDR3 is TGTGCCACCAGCAGCAATATCTACTACGAGCAGTACTTC.

This clone was counted a single time. The V call is TRBV5-1, the J call TRBJ2-5, with D unresolved. The CDR3 is 14 residues long. Germline values: CDR1 SGHRS, CDR2 YFSETQ. The V gene lost 1 base and the J gene lost 5 bases, with 12 bases spanning the gap. Here the CDR3 reads CASSLLQRKETQYF. CDR3 DNA: TGCGCCAGCAGCTTGCTACAGCGAAAGGAGACCCAGTACTTC.

The chain has TRBV6-1 and TRBJ1-5; no firm D call. V was clipped by 11 bases and J by 0 bases, with 5 bases between them. The CDR3 spans 11 residues. Germline V gene lookup returns CDR1 MNHNS and CDR2 SASEGT. The CDR3 loop reads CAVHSNQPQHF. As DNA, the CDR3 is TGTGCCGTTCATAGCAATCAGCCCCAGCATTTT.

V and J are TRBV27 and TRBJ2-7, with 8 nucleotides matching TRBD1. Germline V gives CDR1 MNHEY, CDR2 SMNVEV (reference sequence). After removal of 2 bases from V and 3 bases from J, the junction contained 6 bases not matched to a gene. CDR3 size: 15 residues. The CDR3 protein is CASSLETGDSYEQYF. CDR3 bases: TGTGCCAGCAGTTTAGAGACAGGGGATAGCTACGAGCAGTACTTC.